This TCR beta chain was captured by sequencing in a study of blood T cell repertoires in COVID-19. Study as a whole: In each case, the material was cDNA or gDNA derived from T cells, B-cell-depleted T cells, or PBMCs.

Germline V CDR1 and CDR2: SGDLS, YYNGEE. V lost 2 bases to trimming and J lost 7 bases, with 15 bases between them. The CDR3 has 15 residues. The Seattle patients, enrolled during active infection, were followed longitudinally. As originally analysed: Estimation of nucleated cell counts was performed using reference gene primer amplification. Profiling relied on immunoSEQ multiplex PCR, and the TCRdb table lists in-frame clones only, not all of them. Clone size and the V and J calls come from that table; the DNA yielded D and trimming. The data contain roughly 150,000 clones, roughly four fifths of them singletons.

V is TRBV9 and J is TRBJ2-2, with D possibly matching TRBD2 (6 bases). The sequencing sample was made of peripheral blood. The receptor's source is a woman aged 80 or over with COVID-19, enrolled during active disease. The CDR3 is CASSVERLDLGELFF. As DNA, the CDR3 is TGTGCCAGCAGCGTGGAAAGACTAGACCTCGGGGAGCTGTTTTTT.